This T cell receptor beta chain was found in a study of tumor-infiltrating lymphocytes in localized non-small cell lung cancer. Study at large: Some samples were collected after neoadjuvant chemotherapy; smokers, never-smokers and several histologies were included.

Repertoires were generated with immunoSEQ multiplex PCR, while TCRdb's copy carries only in-frame clones and drops some. The sample lists around 8,900 clones; 72% were seen once. This CDR3 comprises 18 residues. Trimming removed 0 bases from V and 8 bases from J; junction bases left unmatched: 9. Germline assignment: CDR1 SGDLS and CDR2 YYNGEE. The sample was lung tumor tissue. The chain recombines TRBV9 with TRBJ2-1; 15 nucleotides match TRBD2. The source is a human donor with non-small cell lung cancer. CDR3 region: CASSVVSTGTSGRHEQFF. In DNA form, the CDR3 reads TGTGCCAGCAGCGTAGTCTCCACCGGGACTAGCGGGAGGCATGAGCAGTTCTTC.